This entry lists 25 T cell receptor beta chains sequenced from one sample in a study of T cell responses to AZD1222 COVID-19 vaccine. Sequencing used immunoSEQ multiplex PCR; TCRdb keeps in-frame clones, though not all of them. The repertoire consists of more than 85,000 clones, with around nine tenths occurring once and the leading ten covering 9% to 9.5%. The material sequenced was peripheral blood, taken on day 0 of AZD1222 vaccination. These receptors were collected from an adult in good health.

The chain joins TRBV11-1 to TRBJ2-3; D remains unclear. Germline CDR1 reads SGHAT; CDR2 reads FQDESV (reference sequence). This CDR3 has 16 amino acids. Deletions cut 1 base from V and 3 bases from J, with 14 bases between. CDR3 sequence reads: CASSLERLALTDTQYF. The CDR3 DNA reads TGTGCCAGCAGCTTAGAGCGACTCGCTTTGACAGATACGCAGTATTTT.

The table lists this clone with a few counts. The chain joins TRBV5-1 to TRBJ2-3; 8 bases match TRBD2. The CDR3 has 15 amino acids. With V trimmed by 4 bases and J by 6 bases, 10 bases remained unmatched. Germline V CDR1 and CDR2: SGHRS, YFSETQ. Here the CDR3 reads CASSPGRVEGDTQYF. The DNA for the CDR3 is TGCGCCAGCAGCCCCGGGAGGGTTGAGGGGGATACGCAGTATTTT.

This chain links TRBV28 with TRBJ1-5; a possible D gene is TRBD1 (6 bases). The CDR3 loop spans 13 amino acids. The ends were cut back, 8 bases at V and 6 bases at J, with 14 bases in the middle. Germline V CDR1 and CDR2: MDHEN, SYDVKM. CDR3 nucleotides: TGTGCCAGCGGGGGCAGGGTAGGTCAGCCCCAGCATTTT. Protein product: CASGGRVGQPQHF.

This chain connects TRBV10-3 to TRBJ2-7; D remains ambiguous. This CDR3 is built from 11 residues. V lost 1 base and J lost 3, with 1 base in between. Germline CDR1 and CDR2: ENHRY and SYGVKD. This chain's CDR3 is CAISEYYEQYF. The DNA of the CDR3 is TGTGCCATCAGTGAGTACTACGAGCAGTACTTC.

The J gene is TRBJ2-2, the V gene TRBV10-3; D call uncertain. CDR1 and CDR2 (germline): ENHRY, SYGVKD. The V end was cut by 9 bases, the J end by 1 base, with 9 bases between. The CDR3 runs to 13 residues. CDR3 residues: CAMASKNTGELFF. The CDR3 coding sequence is TGTGCCATGGCGTCTAAGAACACCGGGGAGCTGTTTTTT.

This clone was counted only a few times. V gene TRBV28 combines with J gene TRBJ2-1; 8 bases map to TRBD1. The CDR3 has 15 residues. CDR1 is MDHEN, CDR2 SYDVKM, per germline. V dropped 7 bases and J dropped 8; count of bases not matched to a gene: 13. CDR3 region: CASIKPRTGRHEQFF. The DNA of the CDR3 is TGTGCCAGCATTAAACCAAGGACAGGGAGGCATGAGCAGTTCTTC.

J is TRBJ2-1 and V is TRBV7-6, with a weak D call TRBD1 (6 bases). The CDR3 covers 15 residues. Germline CDR1 and CDR2: SGHVS and FNYEAQ. With 8 bases removed from V and 0 bases from J, the gap between germline ends came to 14 bases. The CDR3 nucleotides read TGTGCCAGCGGAAAAACAGGGAGCTCCTACAATGAGCAGTTCTTC. It encodes CASGKTGSSYNEQFF.

The count of this clone is one. The rearrangement uses TRBV11-3 and TRBJ2-3; TRBD2 matches 7 bases. Germline assignment: CDR1 SGHNT and CDR2 YENEEA. Germline trimming cut 1 base from V and 3 bases from J; bases unmatched to any gene: 7. The CDR3 is made up of 16 amino acids. The CDR3 spells CASSLVSGGGTDTQYF. The CDR3 region has the DNA TGTGCCAGCAGCTTAGTTTCGGGGGGTGGGACAGATACGCAGTATTTT.

The chain carries TRBV15 and TRBJ1-2, with a tentative D call TRBD1 (6 bases). This CDR3 spans 14 amino acids. The V end was cut by 3 bases, the J end by 5 bases, with 13 bases between. Germline CDR1 LNHNV, CDR2 YYDKDF (reference sequence). CDR3 bases: TGTGCCACCAGCAGCACAGGGAGTGGGTATGGCTACACCTTC. Translating it yields CATSSTGSGYGYTF.

The chain is built from TRBV30 and TRBJ2-7; D possibly uses TRBD1 or TRBD2 (5 bases each). Germline V lookup: CDR1 GTSNPN, CDR2 SVGIG (reference sequence). V lost 0 bases and J lost 1, with 13 bases in between. The CDR3 is 15 residues long. CDR3 residues: CAWSVGERLSYEQYF. CDR3 nucleotides: TGTGCCTGGAGTGTAGGGGAGCGGTTATCCTACGAGCAGTACTTC.

The chain links TRBV27 to TRBJ1-2; possibly TRBD1 for D (5 bases). The CDR3 has 15 amino acids. V lost 2 bases and J lost 8, with 18 bases in between. From germline, CDR1 is MNHEY and CDR2 SMNVEV (reference sequence). CDR3 nucleotides: TGTGCCAGCAGTTTAGACAGCCCCCCATTAAGGGGCTACACCTTC. It yields the protein CASSLDSPPLRGYTF.

V usage is TRBV6-2 or TRBV6-3 and J usage is TRBJ2-3, with TRBD2 identical over 13 bases. The CDR3 runs to 18 residues. Germline CDR1 is MNHEY and CDR2 is SVGEGT. After removal of 2 bases from V and 6 bases from J, the junction contained 11 bases not matched to a gene. CDR3 in amino acids: CASSYTTTSGRALDTQYF. CDR3 DNA: TGTGCCAGCAGTTACACCACCACTAGCGGGAGGGCCCTGGATACGCAGTATTTT.

The chain has TRBV5-1 and TRBJ1-2; 9 nucleotides match TRBD1. This CDR3 region has 13 residues. With 4 bases clipped from V and 8 bases from J, the junction kept 6 bases outside the gene matches. Germline V lookup: CDR1 SGHRS, CDR2 YFSETQ. CDR3 DNA: TGCGCCAGCAGCCCACAGGGGGCGGAAGGCTACACCTTC. Translating gives CASSPQGAEGYTF.

The chain is built from TRBV16 and TRBJ2-1; 9 nucleotides align to TRBD2. Germline loops: CDR1 KGHSY, CDR2 FQNENV. This CDR3 spans 16 amino acids. V shed 1 base, J shed 7 bases, and the junction held 8 bases outside the gene matches. CDR3 sequence reads: CASSQYWTSVQNEQFF. CDR3 sequence (DNA): TGTGCCAGCAGCCAATACTGGACTAGCGTTCAGAATGAGCAGTTCTTC.

This clone has just one count. CDR3 sequence: CASSITGTKLFF. CDR3 nucleotides: TGTGCCAGTAGTATCACCGGGACAAAACTGTTTTTT. The chain recombines TRBV19 with TRBJ1-4, with D perhaps matching TRBD1 (5 bases). CDR3 length: 12 residues. V shed 3 bases and J shed 10 bases, with 9 bases lying between them. Germline V gene sequence: CDR1 LNHDA, CDR2 SQIVND (reference sequence).

This chain uses TRBV15 with TRBJ2-7; possible D gene TRBD2, 6 bases. From germline, CDR1 is LNHNV and CDR2 YYDKDF (reference sequence). Trimming cost V 0 bases and J 5 bases, with 14 bases left between them. The CDR3 covers 15 residues. The chain's CDR3 is CATSRDIAGTNEQYF. The CDR3 DNA sequence: TGTGCCACCAGCAGAGATATCGCGGGAACCAACGAGCAGTACTTC.

The V gene is TRBV7-6, the J gene TRBJ2-1, with 12 bases matching TRBD2. J lost 6 bases, V lost 2 bases, and 11 bases had no gene match. Germline V gene lookup returns CDR1 SGHVS and CDR2 FNYEAQ. CDR3 length: 18 residues. Here the CDR3 DNA reads TGTGCCAGCAGCTTACTAGCGGGAGGGCCGATCAGCCCCAATGAGCAGTTCTTC. Its protein product is CASSLLAGGPISPNEQFF.

The sample holds one count of this clone. V and J are TRBV29-1 and TRBJ2-2; D is ambiguous. This CDR3 is built from 13 residues. V was cut by 4 bases and J by 1 base, with 7 bases left in between. Germline lookup yields CDR1 SQVTM and CDR2 ANQGSEA. CDR3 sequence (DNA): TGCAGCGTTGGGGGTAGGAACACCGGGGAGCTGTTTTTT. Its translation is CSVGGRNTGELFF.

V gene TRBV15 combines with J gene TRBJ2-1; 10 nucleotides match TRBD2. After removal of 5 bases from V and 5 bases from J, the junction contained 12 bases not matched to a gene. CDR1 LNHNV and CDR2 YYDKDF come from the germline V gene (reference sequence). The CDR3 loop spans 17 amino acids. The CDR3 sequence: CATSGGLGLASHNEQFF. The CDR3 nucleotides read TGTGCCACCAGCGGAGGGTTGGGACTAGCGAGCCACAATGAGCAGTTCTTC.

V is TRBV6-1 and J is TRBJ2-5, with D tentatively TRBD2 (5 bases). The CDR3 contains 13 residues. V gave up 2 bases and J gave up 4 bases, with 8 bases separating them. In germline, CDR1 is MNHNS, CDR2 SASEGT. The DNA for the CDR3 is TGTGCCAGCAGTGAAATGAGCGGAGAGACCCAGTACTTC. Translating gives CASSEMSGETQYF.

The rearrangement joins TRBV9 to TRBJ2-7, with 9 bases matching TRBD1. With 10 bases clipped from V and 6 bases from J, the junction kept 20 bases outside the gene matches. The CDR3 is 16 residues long. The germline V gene encodes CDR1 SGDLS and CDR2 YYNGEE. The CDR3 sequence: CAETITTGTGNIEQYF. CDR3 DNA: TGTGCCGAGACAATTACCACCGGGACAGGGAATATCGAGCAGTACTTC.

In DNA form, the CDR3 reads TGTGCCAGCGGGACAGAGCGTTATAATTCACCCCTCCACTTT. Residues: CASGTERYNSPLHF. This chain joins TRBV2 and TRBJ1-6; 7 bases match TRBD1. The germline gives CDR1 SNHLY, CDR2 FYNNEI. J was trimmed by 4 bases and V by 8 bases; bases with no gene match: 5. This CDR3 region has 14 residues.

V gene TRBV28 combines with J gene TRBJ2-7, with D unresolved. Germline V lookup: CDR1 MDHEN, CDR2 SYDVKM. V was clipped by 8 bases and J by 0 bases, with 17 bases between them. CDR3 length: 15 amino acids. The CDR3 reads CASAVWAGSSYEQYF. The CDR3, as DNA: TGTGCCAGCGCTGTTTGGGCTGGAAGCTCCTACGAGCAGTACTTC.

This clone was observed a handful of times. V and J are TRBV7-3 and TRBJ2-3, with 7 positions matching TRBD2. CDR1 and CDR2 from the germline V gene are SGHTA and FQGTGA. This CDR3 region has 15 residues. V lost 5 bases to trimming and J lost 2 bases; unmatched junction nucleotides: 7. CDR3: CASSARGRTTDTQYF. In DNA, the CDR3 is TGTGCCAGCAGCGCACGCGGGAGAACCACAGATACGCAGTATTTT.

The gene calls are TRBV3-1 (or the pseudogene TRBV3-2) and TRBJ2-7, with 11 bases matching TRBD2. With 0 bases clipped from V and 2 bases from J, the junction kept 15 bases outside the gene matches. Germline CDR1 reads LGHDT; CDR2 reads YNNKEL (reference sequence). This CDR3 has 20 amino acids. The CDR3 sequence: CASSQDEWAPSGRKPYEQYF. In nucleotides, the CDR3 is TGTGCCAGCAGCCAAGATGAGTGGGCCCCTAGCGGGAGGAAACCCTACGAGCAGTACTTC.